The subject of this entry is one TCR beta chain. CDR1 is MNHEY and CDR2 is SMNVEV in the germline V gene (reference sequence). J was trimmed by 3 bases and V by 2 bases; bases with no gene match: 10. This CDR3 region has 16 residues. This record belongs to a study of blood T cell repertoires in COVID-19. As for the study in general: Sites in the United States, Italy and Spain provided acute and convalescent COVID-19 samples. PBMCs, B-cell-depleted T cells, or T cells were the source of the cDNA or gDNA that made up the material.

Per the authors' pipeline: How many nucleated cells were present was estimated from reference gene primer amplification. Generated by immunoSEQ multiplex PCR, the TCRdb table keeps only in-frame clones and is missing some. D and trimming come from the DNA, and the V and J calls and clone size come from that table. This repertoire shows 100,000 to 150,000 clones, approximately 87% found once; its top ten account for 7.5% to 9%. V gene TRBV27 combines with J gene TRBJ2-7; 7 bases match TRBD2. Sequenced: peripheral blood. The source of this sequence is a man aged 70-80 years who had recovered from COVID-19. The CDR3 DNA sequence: TGTGCCAGCAGTTTAACCGTCGCTAGCGGTTTCTACGAGCAGTACTTC. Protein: CASSLTVASGFYEQYF.